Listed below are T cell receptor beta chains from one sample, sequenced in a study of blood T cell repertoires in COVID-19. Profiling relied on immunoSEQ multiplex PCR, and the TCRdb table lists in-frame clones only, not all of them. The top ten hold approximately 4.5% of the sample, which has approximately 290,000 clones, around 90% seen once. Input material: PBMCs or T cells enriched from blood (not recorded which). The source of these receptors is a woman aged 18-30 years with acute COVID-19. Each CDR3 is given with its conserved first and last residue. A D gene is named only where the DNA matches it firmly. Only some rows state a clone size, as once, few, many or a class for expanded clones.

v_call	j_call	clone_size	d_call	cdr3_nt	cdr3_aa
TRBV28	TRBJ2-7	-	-	TGTGCCAGTCAAGGCAGGGCGCACGAGCAGTACTTC	CASQGRAHEQYF
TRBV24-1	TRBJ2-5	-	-	TGTGCCACCAGTGGCCACGGGACTCGCGTGTACTTC	CATSGHGTRVYF
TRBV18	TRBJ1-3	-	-	TGTGCCAGCTCACCATCGGAACAGGGCTCTGGAAACACCATATATTTT	CASSPSEQGSGNTIYF
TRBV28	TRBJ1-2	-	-	TGTGCCAGCAGTATTGACACCCCATATGGCTACACCTTC	CASSIDTPYGYTF
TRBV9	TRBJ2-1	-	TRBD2	TGTGCCAGCAGCGCGAGCCAGGGGAGCGGGAGGCGAAATGAGCAGTTCTTC	CASSASQGSGRRNEQFF
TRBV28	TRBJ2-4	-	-	TGTGCCAGCACACCTTCGGTAGGCGGTAACATTCAGTACTTC	CASTPSVGGNIQYF
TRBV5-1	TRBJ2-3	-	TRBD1	TGCGCCAGCAGCCCCGGACAGGGCCCAGATACGCAGTATTTT	CASSPGQGPDTQYF
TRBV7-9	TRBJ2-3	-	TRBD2	TGTGCCAGCACCCCGGAGCAACTAGCGAGCCGCACAGATACGCAGTATTTT	CASTPEQLASRTDTQYF
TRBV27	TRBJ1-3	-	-	TGTGCCAGCAGTTTAGGTGGAGGTGGAAACACCATATATTTT	CASSLGGGGNTIYF
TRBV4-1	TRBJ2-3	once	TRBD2	TGCGCCAGCAGCCAAGGACTAGCGGGAGGGCACACAGATACGCAGTATTTT	CASSQGLAGGHTDTQYF
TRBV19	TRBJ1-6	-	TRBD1	TGTGCCAGTAGTATTATGGGACAGGGGGAAGGTTCCCTCCACTTT	CASSIMGQGEGSLHF
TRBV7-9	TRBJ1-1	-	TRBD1	TGTGCCAGCAGCTTAGGAGGGGGCGCGGTATCCACTGAAGCTTTCTTT	CASSLGGGAVSTEAFF
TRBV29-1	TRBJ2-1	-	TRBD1	TGCAGCGCCCGACAGGGGGCGGACAATGAGCAGTTCTTC	CSARQGADNEQFF
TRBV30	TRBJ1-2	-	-	TGTGCCTGGAACCCCGGAGGATATGGCTACACCTTC	CAWNPGGYGYTF
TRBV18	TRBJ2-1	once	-	TGTGCCAGCTCACCTCAGAATGAGCAGTTCTTC	CASSPQNEQFF
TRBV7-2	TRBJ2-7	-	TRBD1	TGTGCCAGCAGCTTAGAGGACAGGGACGACGAGCAGTACTTC	CASSLEDRDDEQYF
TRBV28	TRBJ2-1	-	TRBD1	TGTGCCAGCAGTTCCCCCCCCGGGACAGGGTTAAATGAGCAGTTCTTC	CASSSPPGTGLNEQFF
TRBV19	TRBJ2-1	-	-	TGTGCCAGTAGTATAGATCCCTACACGCGAGGGTTTTACAATGAGCAGTTCTTC	CASSIDPYTRGFYNEQFF
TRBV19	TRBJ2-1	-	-	TGTGCCAGCTCCCGGGTGGTCGGCTCCTACAATGAGCAGTTCTTC	CASSRVVGSYNEQFF
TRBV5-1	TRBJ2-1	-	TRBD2	TGCGCCAGCAGCTTGTTAGTAGCGGGAGAGGTCCATGAGCAGTTCTTC	CASSLLVAGEVHEQFF
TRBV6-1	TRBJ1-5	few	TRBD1	TGTGCCAGCAGTGAAGGGACAGGAGCCACGGAGCCCCAGCATTTT	CASSEGTGATEPQHF
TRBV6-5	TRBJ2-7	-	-	TGTGCCAGCAGTTACGAGGGGGTCGGGGAGCAGTACTTC	CASSYEGVGEQYF
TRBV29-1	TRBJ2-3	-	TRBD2	TGCAGCGCAGCGGGGACTAGCGGGAGTTCCACAGATACGCAGTATTTT	CSAAGTSGSSTDTQYF
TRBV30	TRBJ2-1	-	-	TGTGCCTGGGTGCGGCCGGATGAGCAGTTCTTC	CAWVRPDEQFF
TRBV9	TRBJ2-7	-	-	TGTGCCAGCAGCCCTCCGTCGGGAGTGTCCTCCGAGCAGTACTTC	CASSPPSGVSSEQYF
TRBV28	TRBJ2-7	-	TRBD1	TGTGCCACCCTGGGGACAGCCCCAAGGGGAGAGCAGTACTTC	CATLGTAPRGEQYF
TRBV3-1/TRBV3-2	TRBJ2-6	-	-	TGTGCCAGCAGCCCCTCCCCTTCTGGGGCCAACGTCCTGACTTTC	CASSPSPSGANVLTF
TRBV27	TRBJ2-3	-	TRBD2	TGTGCCAGCAGTAGACTAGCGGGAGTGAGGGGCACAGATACGCAGTATTTT	CASSRLAGVRGTDTQYF